Below, 21 T cell receptor beta chains from the same sample are listed, as sequenced in a study of blood T cell repertoires in COVID-19 (dated by TCRdb to 2019 to 2021). The protocol used for the library was the immunoSEQ multiplex PCR assay. TCRdb re-hosts the immuneACCESS table, in-frame sequences only. Its copies lack some clones; in the studies checked, an unresolved V gene accounts for under half of them, and the cause for the rest is not known. The sample yields about 270,000 clones; over 75% were counted once. Of the sample, approximately 2.2% falls within the top ten clones. The sequenced sample consisted of peripheral blood. These receptors all stem from a woman between 50 and 59 years old with acute or convalescent COVID-19.

The rearrangement joins TRBV9 to TRBJ2-2; a weak D match, TRBD1 (6 bases). V was trimmed by 4 bases and J by 7 bases, leaving 17 bases between them. The CDR3 spans 15 residues. Looked up from germline, CDR1 is SGDLS and CDR2 is YYNGEE. In nucleotides, the CDR3 is TGTGCCAGCAGCCCCCGGGGACATTCGGACGGGGAGCTGTTTTTT. Its translation is CASSPRGHSDGELFF.

The chain employs TRBV21-1 and TRBJ2-5; the DNA was not used to check the table's D call, TRBD1. TRBV21-1 is a pseudogene locus. The CDR3 has 13 residues. As DNA, the CDR3 is TGTGCCGGGCCTCCACAGGGAGAAGAGACCCAGTACTTC. Protein: CAGPPQGEETQYF.

The rearrangement joins TRBV18 to TRBJ2-4; D perhaps matches TRBD2 (5 bases). V was cut by 3 bases and J by 1 base, with 25 bases left in between. Germline V lookup: CDR1 KGHSH, CDR2 LQKENI. The CDR3 runs to 20 residues. CDR3 in amino acids: CASSPQWGSERPEAKNIQYF. The DNA for the CDR3 is TGTGCCAGCTCACCCCAATGGGGAAGCGAGCGGCCCGAGGCCAAAAACATTCAGTACTTC.

This rearrangement joins TRBV10-3 to TRBJ2-1, with D possibly TRBD2 on 5 matching bases. The CDR3 spans 13 residues. Looked up from germline, CDR1 is ENHRY and CDR2 is SYGVKD. V was trimmed by 8 bases and J by 8 bases, leaving 16 bases between them. Written as DNA, the CDR3 is TGTGCCATCCAGCCTAGCCCCTCCGATGAGCAGTTCTTC. Translated, it gives CAIQPSPSDEQFF.

The chain joins TRBV3-1 (or the pseudogene TRBV3-2) to TRBJ2-1; 8 nucleotides agree with TRBD2. CDR3 size: 16 residues. Germline CDR1 LGHDT, CDR2 YNNKEL (reference sequence). J gave up 2 bases and V 5 bases, and 8 bases lay outside the gene matches. The CDR3 reads CASSAGGGTAYNEQFF. As DNA, the CDR3 is TGTGCCAGCAGCGCGGGGGGCGGGACCGCCTACAATGAGCAGTTCTTC.

V gene TRBV28 combines with J gene TRBJ2-7, with TRBD1 identical over 8 bases. The V gene end was trimmed by 10 bases and the J gene end by 3 bases; junction bases not matched to a gene: 5. The CDR3 runs 12 residues. Germline CDR1 and CDR2: MDHEN and SYDVKM. In nucleotides, the CDR3 is TGTGCCATCGCAGGGGGCGGCTACGAGCAGTACTTC. As protein: CAIAGGGYEQYF.

This chain links TRBV6-5 with TRBJ2-1; D is uncertain. The germline V gene has CDR1 MNHEY and CDR2 SVGAGI. The CDR3 loop spans 11 amino acids. V lost 0 bases to trimming and J lost 12 bases, with 6 bases between them. The CDR3 nucleotides are TGTGCCAGCAGTTACTCACGGAGGCAGTTCTTC. Its translation is CASSYSRRQFF.

This clone has a single count. The chain is built from TRBV27 and TRBJ2-3, with 7 bases that match TRBD2. The germline gives CDR1 MNHEY, CDR2 SMNVEV (reference sequence). This CDR3 has 14 residues. Trimming took 7 bases from V and 2 from J; bases not matched to a gene: 6. This CDR3 reads CASTSAGNTDTQYF. The CDR3, as DNA: TGTGCCAGCACCTCAGCGGGGAACACAGATACGCAGTATTTT.

This clone showed up just once. The CDR3 region has the DNA TGCGCCAGCAGCTCTTCCGGGACAGGCTCTGGCTACACCTTC. This encodes CASSSSGTGSGYTF. V usage is TRBV5-1 and J usage is TRBJ1-2, with 8 bases identical to TRBD1. The CDR3 extends over 14 amino acids. V gave up 3 bases and J gave up 7 bases; unmatched junction bases: 8. Per the germline V gene, CDR1 is SGHRS and CDR2 is YFSETQ.

V gene TRBV4-1 combines with J gene TRBJ1-2, with D possibly TRBD1 on 6 matching bases. CDR1 and CDR2 from the germline V gene are MGHRA and YSYEKL. V lost 0 bases and J 5 bases, leaving 13 bases between the germline ends. The CDR3 runs 15 residues. CDR3 in amino acids: CASSQDPGGAYGYTF. The CDR3 DNA is TGCGCCAGCAGCCAAGATCCGGGGGGCGCATATGGCTACACCTTC.

The chain has TRBV4-2 and TRBJ2-3, with TRBD1 matching over 7 bases. With 0 bases clipped from V and 3 bases from J, the junction kept 12 bases outside the gene matches. Germline V lookup: CDR1 LGHNA, CDR2 YNFKEQ. The CDR3 consists of 18 residues. The DNA of the CDR3 is TGTGCCAGCAGCCAAGATGGGGGCGAGACAGGGTCTACAGATACGCAGTATTTT. It specifies CASSQDGGETGSTDTQYF.

This clone has a handful of counts. Other DNA sequences from this sample encode an identical CDR3 as well. This sequence joins TRBV27 and TRBJ1-6; D is undetermined. Germline-derived CDR1 and CDR2 are MNHEY and SMNVEV (reference sequence). V lost 2 bases and J lost 8, with 4 bases in between. The CDR3 extends over 12 amino acids. In DNA, the CDR3 is TGTGCCAGCAGTTTAAGAGATTCACCCCTCCACTTT. Encoded protein: CASSLRDSPLHF.

This sequence joins TRBV27 and TRBJ1-1; 8 bases are shared with TRBD1. V lost 6 bases, J lost 2 bases, and 2 bases stayed unmatched. The CDR3 extends over 13 amino acids. Per the germline V gene, CDR1 is MNHEY and CDR2 is SMNVEV (reference sequence). The CDR3 protein is CASRDRVNTEAFF. The CDR3 nucleotides read TGTGCCAGCAGGGACAGGGTAAACACTGAAGCTTTCTTT.

This clone appeared once. The chain combines TRBV7-8 with TRBJ1-1, with D possibly being TRBD1 (6 bases). In germline, CDR1 is SGHVS, CDR2 FQNEAQ. V was shortened by 3 bases and J by 8 bases, with 13 bases between the two germline ends. The CDR3 length is 13 residues. The CDR3, as DNA: TGTGCCAGCAGCTTGACCGGGACATCAGAAGCTTTCTTT. This sequence encodes CASSLTGTSEAFF.

This rearrangement joins TRBV7-2 to TRBJ1-2; TRBD1 is a possible D gene (6 bases). The CDR3 runs 13 residues. V was cut by 7 bases and J by 4 bases, with 13 bases left in between. CDR1 and CDR2 (germline): SGHTA, FQGNSA. CDR3 DNA: TGTGCCAGCACCGGGACAACTCTCTATGGCTACACCTTC. It encodes CASTGTTLYGYTF.

The V and J genes are TRBV27 and TRBJ1-1; a weak D match, TRBD1 (5 bases). The CDR3 totals 15 residues. Trimming removed 2 bases from V and 3 bases from J, with 13 bases in between. Germline CDR1 MNHEY, CDR2 SMNVEV (reference sequence). In DNA form, the CDR3 reads TGTGCCAGCAGTTTAGTCAGGGCTCAGCACACTGAAGCTTTCTTT. This encodes CASSLVRAQHTEAFF.

The chain carries TRBV5-1 and TRBJ2-5; 7 bases map to TRBD1. Germline V gene sequence: CDR1 SGHRS, CDR2 YFSETQ. V was pared by 2 bases and J by 4 bases, with 11 bases of the junction left unmatched. The CDR3 sequence is 16 residues long. The CDR3 loop is CASSFVFGTGAETQYF. DNA for the CDR3: TGCGCCAGCAGCTTTGTTTTCGGTACAGGGGCAGAGACCCAGTACTTC.

Comment on this clone: The identical CDR3 is also encoded by other nucleotide sequences in the sample. The chain joins TRBV7-2 to TRBJ2-3; 7 bases line up with TRBD1. The junction had 2 bases not matched to a gene; V was cut back by 4 bases and J by 4 bases. This CDR3 spans 13 amino acids. In germline, CDR1 is SGHTA, CDR2 FQGNSA. DNA of the CDR3: TGTGCCAGCAGCTCCGGGACAGCAGATACGCAGTATTTT. Its protein product is CASSSGTADTQYF. The full variable domain, rest sourced from reference TRBV7-2 and TRBJ2-3, is GAGVSQSPSNKVTEKGKDVELRCDPISGHTALYWYRQSLGQGLEFLIYFQGNSAPDKSGLPSDRFSAERTGGSVSTLTIQRTQQEDSAVYLCASSSGTADTQYFGPGTRLTVL.

The J gene is TRBJ2-5, the V gene TRBV11-3, with 8 positions matching TRBD2. Germline loops: CDR1 SGHNT, CDR2 YENEEA. The CDR3 runs to 15 residues. With 5 bases clipped from V and 5 bases from J, the junction kept 10 bases outside the gene matches. This chain's CDR3 is CASSAGGTSLETQYF. The CDR3 coding sequence is TGTGCCAGCAGCGCTGGGGGGACTAGTCTGGAGACCCAGTACTTC.

The chain links TRBV9 to TRBJ1-1, with D unresolved. From germline, CDR1 is SGDLS and CDR2 YYNGEE. The CDR3 is 13 residues long. V gave up 4 bases and J gave up 0 bases, with 7 bases separating them. This CDR3 reads CASSKQMNTEAFF. For the CDR3, the DNA is TGTGCCAGCAGCAAACAGATGAACACTGAAGCTTTCTTT. Using reference TRBV9 and TRBJ1-1 for the parts outside the CDR3, the full variable domain is DSGVTQTPKHLITATGQRVTLRCSPRSGDLSVYWYQQSLDQGLQFLIQYYNGEERAKGNILERFSAQQFPDLHSELNLSSLELGDSALYFCASSKQMNTEAFFGQGTRLTVV.

This clone appeared a few times. The V gene is TRBV9, the J gene TRBJ2-7; 14 nucleotides line up with TRBD2. Looked up from germline, CDR1 is SGDLS and CDR2 is YYNGEE. CDR3 length equals 18 residues. The J segment lost 0 bases and the V segment lost 4 bases, leaving 9 bases of the junction unmatched. This CDR3 reads CASSPGLAGGRSSYEQYF. In DNA, the CDR3 is TGTGCCAGCAGCCCAGGACTAGCGGGAGGTCGGAGCTCCTACGAGCAGTACTTC.